Sequencing of this T cell receptor beta chain was carried out in a study of Graves' ophthalmopathy and Graves' hyperthyroidism (dated by TCRdb to the late 2010s). Regarding the complete study: Peripheral blood samples were taken at the time of initial diagnosis, before any treatment was given. To tell Graves' ophthalmopathy apart from Graves' hyperthyroidism, and to predict which patients would progress to ophthalmopathy, the study relied on TCR beta repertoire signatures. In total, over 130 blood samples were TCR-sequenced: around 42 ophthalmopathy, some 72 hyperthyroidism and approximately 17 hyperthyroidism-to-ophthalmopathy patients. To explore V-J signatures that separate ophthalmopathy from hyperthyroidism, a discovery set of about 98 patients was enrolled, consisting of roughly 45 with ophthalmopathy and some 59 with stable hyperthyroidism. The independent validation cohort included 18 to 20 hyperthyroidism patients plus 17 patients who later progressed from hyperthyroidism to ophthalmopathy. In more than 5 hyperthyroidism patients, the T-cell repertoire of thyroid tissue was compared with the T-cell repertoire of blood. Following sample collection, hyperthyroidism patients were given methimazole at a starting dose of 30 mg daily, and ophthalmopathy patients were given high-dose intravenous methylprednisolone. For training and testing, the approximately 92 patients in the discovery cohort were randomly divided in a 7:3 ratio. Summary of the overall study and its limitations: In cross-validation, the 13-signature model distinguished ophthalmopathy from stable hyperthyroidism with about 88% sensitivity and 81.08% specificity, and in the test set the corresponding values were approximately 79% and 70%. No statistical method was used to predetermine the sample size, and group allocation was not hidden from the investigators. Among expanded thyroid clonotypes with frequency above 0.001, most also showed up in blood, which suggests that blood repertoires may reflect the thyroid immune response. In validation, the model predicted ophthalmopathy progression with less than 71% sensitivity and roughly 72% specificity; some 13 predicted patients were CT-confirmed with GO in a median of around 6.5 months.

Ophthalmopathy patients were characterized by moderately to severely active disease, a Clinical Activity Score of at least 3, a NOSPECS grade of at least 4, and a disease duration under 3 months. Patients were excluded if they had other autoimmune diseases, uncontrolled infections, pregnancy or lactation. Clinical symptoms, serum thyroxine, TRAb, thyroid ultrasound and orbital computed tomography formed the basis of the diagnosis. Using Ficoll-Paque density gradient centrifugation, PBMCs were isolated from 8.5 to 10 ml of fresh peripheral blood. Trizol reagent was used to extract the total RNA, and its quality was then checked on an Agilent 2100 Bioanalyzer. As encoded in the germline V gene, CDR1 is SGHVS while CDR2 is FQNEAQ. Measured from the cysteine to the phenylalanine, the CDR3 is 15 residues long. Solely the CDR3 DNA is kept, with 45 bases framed from the first base. V is clipped by 5 bases and J by 0 bases, and the sequence between their germline boundaries is 10 bases long.

The sample holds many counts of this clonotype. Its antigen remains unidentified. No much larger clone exists at a distance of one base, and base qualities are not known. For repertoire sequencing, TCR beta CDR3 regions were amplified from RNA transcripts. The first round of RT-PCR was done with HTBI primers and the Qiagen OneStep RT-PCR kit, and was followed by a second round of multiplex PCR, then size selection and purification. Libraries were sequenced on an Illumina HiSeq2000 using paired-end 100 bp reads. Per the authors' processing: Reads were processed with SOAPnuke, discarding reads with adapters, uncalled bases, mean Phred below 15, or no exact constant-primer or identifier match. High-quality paired reads were merged with COPE v1.2.5. Unique nucleotide sequences were defined as clonotypes and aligned to IMGT TRB V, D and J references using MiTCR v1.1. Only V-J combinations with frequency above 0.0001 were analysed, covering approximately 99% of repertoires. For each V-J combination, a TCR clonal expansion and chaos score was defined as the ratio of F50 clonal expansion to chaos observed in the TCRdist matrix. Features were reduced by Welch's t-statistics and random forest to approximately 13 V-J combinations, which fed a naive Bayes classifier. The similarity between thyroid and blood repertoires was quantified using the Morisita-Horn index. The raw public data were reprocessed by TCRdb itself: fastp quality trimming at Q25, MiXCR clonotype calling, in-frame beta chains only. For every CDR3 protein sequence, its rows merge into one entry that carries the most common genes and DNA. The V and J calls come from TCRdb's annotation, not from the publication. The table for this sample lists over 150,000 distinct CDR3 sequences; over 35% of them were counted only once. The ten most abundant clones make up 5.8% of the sample.

Sequencing was carried out using peripheral blood. The TCR was taken from a woman aged 40 to 50 with Graves' ophthalmopathy. Donor details come from another sample of the same person, matched by shared clones. The rearranged segments are TRBV7-8 and TRBJ2-2; 6 matching bases give a weak D call of TRBD1. The DNA sequence follows: TGTGCCAGCAGCAAAGACAGGCCGAACACCGGGGAGCTGTTTTTT. The resulting protein is CASSKDRPNTGELFF.